This TCR beta chain was identified during a study of T-cell reconstitution after alpha-beta-depleted transplantation in children. This clonotype was observed at least ten times. The CDR3 consists of 13 residues. V dropped 2 bases and J dropped 5 bases, with 9 bases sitting between them. In germline, CDR1 is ENHRY, CDR2 SYGVKD. The library targeted TCRbeta and was prepared with unique molecular identifiers. TCRdb re-called the PCR reads with MiXCR, one entry per CDR3 protein. The table records 200,000 to 300,000 distinct CDR3 sequences, approximately 12% of them present only once. This rearrangement joins TRBV10-3 to TRBJ2-5; maybe TRBD2 (6 bases). The material sequenced was PBMCs from the stem cell graft donor, taken from the stem cell graft. This TCR derives from a human donor who donated a stem cell graft to a child with acute lymphoblastic leukemia. CDR3 loop: CAISEGGGETQYF. In DNA, the CDR3 is TGTGCCATCAGTGAGGGAGGAGGGGAGACCCAGTACTTC.